Below, one T cell receptor beta chain is given with its context. These data originate in a study of blood T cell repertoires in COVID-19. The CDR3 covers 12 residues. Trimming removed 5 bases from V and 2 bases from J, with 10 bases in between. Germline V CDR1 and CDR2: SQVTM, ANQGSEA. Sequenced by immunoSEQ multiplex PCR; TCRdb stores in-frame clones only, minus some. The sample comprises 150,000 to 200,000 clones, around 86% of which are singletons, and over 7.5% rests with the top ten. The chain has TRBV29-1 and TRBJ2-7; D is unclear. The TCR was taken from a young woman who had recovered from COVID-19. What was sequenced was PBMCs or T cells enriched from blood (not recorded which). The CDR3 loop is CSVSSTAYEQYF. DNA for the CDR3: TGCAGCGTTAGTAGCACGGCCTACGAGCAGTACTTC.